The present entry profiles one T cell receptor (beta chain) with its context. This CDR3 contains 17 residues. Trimming took 0 bases from V and 7 from J; bases not matched to a gene: 9. Germline V gives CDR1 SGHRS, CDR2 YFSETQ. The treatment: some 19 received Ad26.COV2.S at low or high dose, single or two shots; 5 received placebo; per-sample allocation not given. Sampling took place 63 days after the first vaccine or placebo injection. Expression of Wuhan-strain SARS-CoV-2 spike came from the Ad26 vector that formed the vaccine. The data are from a study of Ad26.COV2.S vaccination and SARS-CoV-2 variants. Study-level information: Intramuscularly, Ad26.COV2.S was given either once or twice, 56 days apart.

Some clones are missing from TCRdb's copy, which holds only in-frame ones; the method was immunoSEQ multiplex PCR. The data show some 390,000 clones, with about 89% seen just once and 1.9% held by the top ten. The chain joins TRBV5-1 to TRBJ2-1; 11 bases align to TRBD2. The source of this sequence is a person aged 18-65 years who received the Ad26.COV2.S COVID-19 vaccine or a placebo. Sequencing used peripheral blood, obtained in a trial of Ad26.COV2.S vaccine versus placebo. CDR3: CASSLAPGTSGSNEQFF. CDR3 DNA: TGCGCCAGCAGCTTGGCTCCCGGGACTAGCGGCTCAAATGAGCAGTTCTTC.